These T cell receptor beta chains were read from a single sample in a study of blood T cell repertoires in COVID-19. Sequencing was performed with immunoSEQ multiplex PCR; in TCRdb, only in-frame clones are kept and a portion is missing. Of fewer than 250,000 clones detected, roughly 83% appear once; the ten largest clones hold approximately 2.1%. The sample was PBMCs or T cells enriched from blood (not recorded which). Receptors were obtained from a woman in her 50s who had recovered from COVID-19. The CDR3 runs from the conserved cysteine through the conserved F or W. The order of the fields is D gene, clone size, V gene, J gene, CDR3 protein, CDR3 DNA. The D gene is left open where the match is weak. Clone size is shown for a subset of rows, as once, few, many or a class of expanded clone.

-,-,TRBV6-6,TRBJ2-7,CASSFSARSYEQYF,TGTGCCAGCAGTTTCAGCGCGCGATCCTACGAGCAGTACTTC
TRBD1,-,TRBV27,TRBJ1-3,CASGTRTGANTIYF,TGTGCCAGCGGGACCCGGACAGGGGCAAACACCATATATTTT
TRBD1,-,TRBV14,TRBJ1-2,CASSQVDRGLYGYTF,TGTGCCAGCAGCCAAGTTGACAGGGGCCTCTATGGCTACACCTTC
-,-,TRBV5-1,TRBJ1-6,CASSSRAGYNSPLHF,TGCGCCAGCAGCTCCAGGGCCGGCTATAATTCACCCCTCCACTTT
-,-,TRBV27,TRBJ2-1,CASSSSKSSYNEQFF,TGTGCCAGCAGTTCGTCAAAGAGCTCCTACAATGAGCAGTTCTTC
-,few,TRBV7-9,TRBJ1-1,CASSSKGGANTEAFF,TGTGCCAGCAGCTCCAAGGGGGGGGCGAACACTGAAGCTTTCTTT
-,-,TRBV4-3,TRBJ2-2,CASSQESGNTGELFF,TGCGCCAGCAGCCAAGAAAGCGGAAATACCGGGGAGCTGTTTTTT
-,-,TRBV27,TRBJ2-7,CASSFQVSYEQYF,TGTGCCAGCAGTTTTCAGGTTTCCTACGAGCAGTACTTC
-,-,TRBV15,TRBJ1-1,CATSRAGTTEAFF,TGTGCCACCAGCAGAGCCGGGACAACTGAAGCTTTCTTT
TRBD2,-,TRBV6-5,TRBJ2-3,CASSYISGHVQGTQYF,TGTGCCAGCAGTTACATTAGCGGGCACGTGCAGGGTACGCAGTATTTT
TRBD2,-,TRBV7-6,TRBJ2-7,CASSLRAGLRDHEQYF,TGTGCCAGCAGCTTACGGGCGGGACTAAGGGACCACGAGCAGTACTTC
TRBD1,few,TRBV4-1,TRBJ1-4,CASSQEDRGNEKLFF,TGCGCCAGCAGCCAAGAGGACAGGGGTAATGAAAAACTGTTTTTT
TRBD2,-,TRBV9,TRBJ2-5,CASSVDPSGRETQYF,TGTGCCAGCAGCGTAGACCCTAGCGGTCGAGAGACCCAGTACTTC
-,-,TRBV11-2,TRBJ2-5,CASSLVLAVQETQYF,TGTGCCAGCAGCTTAGTGCTGGCAGTTCAAGAGACCCAGTACTTC
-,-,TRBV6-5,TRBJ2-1,CATRPSGYNEQFF,TGTGCCACCCGCCCCTCCGGTTACAATGAGCAGTTCTTC
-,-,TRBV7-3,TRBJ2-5,CASSLSGQQETQYF,TGTGCCAGCAGCTTAAGCGGGCAGCAAGAGACCCAGTACTTC
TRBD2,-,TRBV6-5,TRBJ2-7,CASSYSTSGSSYEQYF,TGTGCCAGCAGTTACTCGACTAGCGGGAGCTCCTACGAGCAGTACTTC
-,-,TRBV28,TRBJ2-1,CASSPTSSPVREQFF,TGTGCCTCCTCCCCAACTAGCTCCCCCGTTAGGGAGCAGTTCTTC
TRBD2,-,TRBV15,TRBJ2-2,CATSSNLGGEELFF,TGTGCCACCAGCAGCAATTTGGGGGGGGAGGAGCTGTTTTTT
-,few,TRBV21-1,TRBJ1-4,CANPPKQVANEKLFF,TGTGCCAACCCGCCGAAACAGGTTGCTAATGAAAAACTGTTTTTT
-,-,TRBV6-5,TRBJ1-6,CASSYRGRNSPLHF,TGTGCCAGCAGTTACCGCGGGAGAAATTCACCCCTCCACTTT
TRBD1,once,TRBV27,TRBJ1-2,CASSTNRGGYTF,TGTGCCAGCAGTACGAACAGGGGTGGCTACACCTTC
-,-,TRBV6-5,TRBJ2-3,CASSSEGRGGTDTQYF,TGTGCCAGCAGTTCGGAGGGACGGGGCGGTACAGATACGCAGTATTTT
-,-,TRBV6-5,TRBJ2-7,CASSSAIPYEQYF,TGTGCCAGCAGCTCCGCTATCCCCTACGAGCAGTACTTC
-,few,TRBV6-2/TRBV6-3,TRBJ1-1,CASTPTEVRRAFF,TGTGCCAGCACCCCCACGGAGGTGAGACGAGCTTTCTTT
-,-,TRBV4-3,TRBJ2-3,CASSQESASTDTQYF,TGCGCCAGCAGCCAAGAAAGCGCTAGCACAGATACGCAGTATTTT
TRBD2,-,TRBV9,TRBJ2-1,CASSGRTSGAREQFF,TGTGCCAGCAGCGGGAGGACTAGCGGGGCCCGCGAGCAGTTCTTC
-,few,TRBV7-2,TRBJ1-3,CASSSDRGNTIYF,TGTGCCAGCAGCTCTGACAGGGGAAACACCATATATTTT
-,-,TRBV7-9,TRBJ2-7,CASSSNPGSYEQYF,TGTGCCAGCAGCTCGAACCCGGGCTCCTACGAGCAGTACTTC
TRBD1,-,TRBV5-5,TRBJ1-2,CASSLAGQGPYGYTF,TGTGCCAGCAGCTTGGCTGGACAGGGGCCCTATGGCTACACCTTC
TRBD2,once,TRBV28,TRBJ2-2,CASSLGLAGSGELFF,TGTGCCAGCAGCCTGGGACTAGCAGGCTCCGGGGAGCTGTTTTTT
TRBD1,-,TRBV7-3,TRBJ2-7,CASSFSGTGGFEQYF,TGTGCCAGCAGCTTTTCAGGGACAGGGGGCTTCGAGCAGTACTTC
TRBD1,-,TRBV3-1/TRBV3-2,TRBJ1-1,CASSQGIRGTFF,TGTGCCAGCAGCCAAGGTATCAGGGGGACTTTCTTT
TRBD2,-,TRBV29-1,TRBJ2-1,CSVVGGREINEQFF,TGCAGCGTTGTAGGCGGGAGGGAGATAAATGAGCAGTTCTTC
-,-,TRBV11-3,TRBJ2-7,CASSLAGGGPYEQYF,TGTGCCAGCAGCTTAGCAGGAGGGGGCCCCTACGAGCAGTACTTC
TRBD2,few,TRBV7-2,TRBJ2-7,CASSSGTTHYEQYF,TGTGCCAGCAGCTCCGGGACTACCCATTACGAGCAGTACTTC
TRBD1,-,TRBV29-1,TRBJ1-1,CSVGTGATEAFF,TGCAGCGTAGGGACAGGGGCCACTGAAGCTTTCTTT
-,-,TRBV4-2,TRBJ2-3,CASSQDPRGTDTQYF,TGTGCCAGCAGCCAAGATCCGAGGGGCACAGATACGCAGTATTTT
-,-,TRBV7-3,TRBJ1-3,CASSLTPVSTIYF,TGTGCCAGCAGCTTAACCCCCGTATCCACCATATATTTT
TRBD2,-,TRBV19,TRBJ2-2,CASSIAGGYTGELFF,TGTGCCAGTAGTATAGCGGGAGGCTACACCGGGGAGCTGTTTTTT
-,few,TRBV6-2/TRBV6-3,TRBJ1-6,CASSYSIALGVAPLHF,TGTGCCAGCAGTTACTCAATAGCGTTGGGTGTGGCACCCCTCCACTTT
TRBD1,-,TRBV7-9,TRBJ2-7,CASSLVITGGTYEQYF,TGTGCCAGCAGCTTAGTTATAACAGGGGGCACCTACGAGCAGTACTTC
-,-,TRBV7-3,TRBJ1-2,CASSLNGQGYGYTF,TGTGCCAGCAGCTTAAATGGGCAGGGCTATGGCTACACCTTC